This T cell receptor (beta chain) came from a study of blood T cells in healthy people across ages. Points from the study as a whole: Among long-lived donors, naive CD4+ cells were more numerous and diversity higher than in aged donors.

Trimming shortened V by 3 bases and J by 1 base, and 16 bases separated the two germline ends. CDR3 length: 17 amino acids. Germline CDR1 reads MDHEN; CDR2 reads SYDVKM. Staff drew around 10 milliliters of peripheral blood from each donor. At least 5 micrograms of total RNA were extracted per sample. The table lists this clonotype with a few counts. Its antigen remains unknown. With a J-beta primer mix and a sample-barcoded 5' primer, a second PCR ran 7 to 11 cycles. TCRdb re-analysed the 5' RACE reads in MiXCR, keeping a single row per CDR3 protein. The data contain just over 800,000 distinct CDR3 sequences, roughly 60% of them singletons.

The clonotype originates from a young man in good health. Sequencing input: blood. The chain couples TRBV28 to TRBJ1-5, with TRBD1 as a possible D gene (6 bases). The CDR3 here is CASSFWGGALSNQPQHF. The CDR3 bases are TGTGCCAGCAGTTTTTGGGGGGGCGCGTTGAGCAATCAGCCCCAGCATTTT. Using reference TRBV28 and TRBJ1-5 for the parts outside the CDR3, the full variable domain is DVKVTQSSRYLVKRTGEKVFLECVQDMDHENMFWYRQDPGLGLRLIYFSYDVKMKEKGDIPEGYSVSREKKERFSLILESASTNQTSMYLCASSFWGGALSNQPQHFGDGTRLSIL.